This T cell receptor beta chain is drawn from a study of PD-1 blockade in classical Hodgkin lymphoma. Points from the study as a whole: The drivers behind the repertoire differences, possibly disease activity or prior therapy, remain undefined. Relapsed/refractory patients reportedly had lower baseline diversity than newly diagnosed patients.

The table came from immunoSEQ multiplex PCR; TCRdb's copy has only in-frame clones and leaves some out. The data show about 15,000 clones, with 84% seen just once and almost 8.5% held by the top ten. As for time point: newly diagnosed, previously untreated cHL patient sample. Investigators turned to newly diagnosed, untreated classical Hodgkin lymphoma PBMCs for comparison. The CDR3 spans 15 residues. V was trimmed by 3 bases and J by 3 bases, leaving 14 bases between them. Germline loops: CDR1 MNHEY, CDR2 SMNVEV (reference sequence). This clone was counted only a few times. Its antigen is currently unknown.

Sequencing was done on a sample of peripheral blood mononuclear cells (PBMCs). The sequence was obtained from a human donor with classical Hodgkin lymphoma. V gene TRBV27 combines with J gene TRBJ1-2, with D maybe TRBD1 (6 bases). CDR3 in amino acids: CASSLGGRGDYGYTF. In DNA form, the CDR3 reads TGTGCCAGCAGTTTGGGGGGCAGGGGTGACTATGGCTACACCTTC.